The source of this T cell receptor beta chain is a study of cytomegalovirus exposure and HLA in healthy donors. General study results and limits: Some segments of the V type, notably TRBV6-2 and TRBV6-3, were excluded as indistinguishable.

CDR1 and CDR2 (germline): MDHEN, SYDVKM. The trim removed 7 bases at V and 1 base at J, leaving 4 bases unmatched. The CDR3 loop spans 14 amino acids. As regards this clone: Antigen: not known.

Both 60 Vbeta primers and 13 Jbeta primers went into the PCR. The repertoire was sequenced with immunoSEQ multiplex PCR; TCRdb's copy has only in-frame clones and lacks some. The table includes roughly 130,000 clones, roughly two thirds detected once. This TCR was sampled from a male donor in good health and CMV-seronegative. Sequenced input: PBMCs. This chain links TRBV28 with TRBJ1-1; TRBD1 agrees at 9 bases. CDR3 sequence (DNA): TGTGCCAGCATAGGGACAGGGACGAACACTGAAGCTTTCTTT. Amino acids: CASIGTGTNTEAFF.